The 4 T cell receptor beta chains given below trace back to one sample, sequenced in a study of blood T cells in healthy people across ages. Sample-barcoded 5' priming and a J-beta primer mix drove a second PCR of roughly 6 to 12 cycles. TCRdb called the 5' RACE reads again in MiXCR, with one record for every CDR3 protein. The data show some 900,000 distinct CDR3 sequences, with under 35% seen just once and approximately 15% held by the top ten. Sequenced sample: blood. The receptors stem from a woman of 80 years or more in good health.

This clonotype was counted a few times. Compared with germline, one end of the junction differs, possibly owing to a read error. The CDR3 DNA sequence: TGTGCCAGCAGCTTAGGGAGGGGTTGGATGAATACTGAAGCTTTCTTT. Translation: CASSLGRGWMNTEAFF. This chain uses TRBV11-2 with TRBJ1-1, with a tentative D call TRBD1 (5 bases). CDR1 is SGHAT and CDR2 is FQNNGV in the germline V gene. The CDR3 covers 16 residues.

The genes are TRBV6-6 and TRBJ2-1; D is tentatively TRBD1 or TRBD2 (6 bases each). Germline V gene data show CDR1 as MNHNY and CDR2 as SVGAGI (reference sequence). The CDR3 spans 15 residues. The ends were cut back, 7 bases at V and 2 bases at J, with 15 bases in the middle. DNA for the CDR3: TGTGCCAGCATCGGAGGGGGGAGAACCTACAATGAGCAGTTCTTC. Translating it yields CASIGGGRTYNEQFF.

This clonotype was seen once. The J gene is TRBJ2-4, the V gene TRBV7-6; 7 bases agree with TRBD2. Trimming at V came to 1 base and at J to 9 bases, leaving 15 bases not matched to a gene. The CDR3 is made up of 17 amino acids. Germline V gene sequence: CDR1 SGHVS, CDR2 FNYEAQ. Here the CDR3 reads CASSLESSGYHPSIQYF. The CDR3 coding sequence is TGTGCCAGCAGCTTAGAGTCTAGCGGCTACCACCCCAGCATTCAGTACTTC. The variable domain in full, completed from reference TRBV7-6 and TRBJ2-4, reads GAGVSQSPRYKVTKRGQDVALRCDPISGHVSLYWYRQALGQGPEFLTYFNYEAQQDKSGLPNDRFSAERPEGSISTLTIQRTEQRDSAMYRCASSLESSGYHPSIQYFGAGTRLSVL.

This clonotype was seen ten or more times. This chain uses TRBV12-3 or TRBV12-4 with TRBJ2-3; D not resolved. The CDR3 loop spans 16 amino acids. The V and J ends lost 2 bases and 0 bases respectively, with 12 bases between them. CDR3: CASSLRAFTSTDTQYF. In DNA, the CDR3 is TGTGCCAGCAGTTTACGGGCTTTTACGAGCACAGATACGCAGTATTTT.